Listed below are T cell receptor beta chains from one sample, sequenced in a study of OX40 agonist ivuxolimab in advanced cancers. Using immunoSEQ multiplex PCR, the repertoire was profiled, and TCRdb retains in-frame clones only, with some absent. The top ten clones hold 1% to 1.3% of a sample with some 100,000 clones, approximately 81% of them seen once. The material sequenced was CD4+ or CD8+ T cells sorted from blood, taken in a trial of the OX40 agonist ivuxolimab. The receptor source for this set is an adult with an advanced solid tumor such as melanoma, head and neck, liver or kidney cancer. The CDR3 runs from the conserved cysteine through the conserved F or W. The D gene is left open where the match is weak. Size is omitted from some rows. Given values are once, few, many or a class for expanded clones.

. TRBJ2-2 . TRBV6-5 TGTGCCAGCAGCCAGCAGGGTCGTGGCACCGGGGAGCTGTTTTTT CASSQQGRGTGELFF
TRBD1 TRBJ1-5 . TRBV27 TGTGCCAGCAGTCCGCTACTTGGACAGGGGACAGGACAGCCCCAGCATTTT CASSPLLGQGTGQPQHF
. TRBJ1-5 . TRBV19 TGTGCCAGTAGTATATTGGGCTCTGGAAGCAATCAGCCCCAGCATTTT CASSILGSGSNQPQHF
. TRBJ2-4 . TRBV19 TGTGCCAGTAGTATTCTAGGCGGCGGCCGGGCCAAAAACATTCAGTACTTC CASSILGGGRAKNIQYF
. TRBJ2-7 medium-sized TRBV21-1 TGTGCCAGCAGCGGGACAGGGGACGAGCAGTACTTC CASSGTGDEQYF
. TRBJ2-3 . TRBV10-1 TGCGCCAGCAGTGAGTTTGCAGATACGCAGTATTTT CASSEFADTQYF
. TRBJ1-2 . TRBV28 TGTGCCAGCAGTGGACAGAGCTACTATGGCTACACCTTC CASSGQSYYGYTF
. TRBJ2-6 few TRBV19 TGTGCCAGTATCCGGACTGGGGCCAACGTCCTGACTTTC CASIRTGANVLTF
. TRBJ2-3 . TRBV6-1 TGTGCCAGCAGTGAAAATAGGCTCACAGATACGCAGTATTTT CASSENRLTDTQYF
. TRBJ2-5 . TRBV18 TGTGCCAGCTCACAGAGAACAGAAAAAGAGACCCAGTACTTC CASSQRTEKETQYF
. TRBJ1-6 . TRBV19 TGTGCCAGTAACGCTCTCGGGGGCAGATCACCCCTCCACTTT CASNALGGRSPLHF
. TRBJ2-2 . TRBV2 TGTGCCAGCAGTGAAGTGCATACCGGGGAGCTGTTTTTT CASSEVHTGELFF
. TRBJ1-2 . TRBV28 TGTGCCAGCAGGTCCCCCAGGGTTCCTGGCTACACCTTC CASRSPRVPGYTF
. TRBJ1-1 . TRBV6-5 TGTGCCAGCAGTTACGGCCGTAAAGCTTTCTTT CASSYGRKAFF
. TRBJ2-1 . TRBV5-1 TGCGCCAGCAGCTTGGGACAGGGACTATACAATGAGCAGTTCTTC CASSLGQGLYNEQFF
. TRBJ1-3 few TRBV4-2 TGTGCCAGCAGCCATAATCCAAGCTCTGGAAACACCATATATTTT CASSHNPSSGNTIYF
TRBD2 TRBJ2-1 . TRBV18 TGTGCCAGCTCACGACAACTAGCGGGGGATGACAATGAGCAGTTCTTC CASSRQLAGDDNEQFF
TRBD1 TRBJ1-5 . TRBV7-2 TGTGCCAGCAGCAAACAGGGGGGCAATCAGCCCCAGCATTTT CASSKQGGNQPQHF
TRBD1 TRBJ2-2 . TRBV5-6 TGTGCCAGCAGCCGGAACAGGGGGACGAACACCGGGGAGCTGTTTTTT CASSRNRGTNTGELFF
. TRBJ1-5 . TRBV4-3 TGCGCCAGCAGCCAAGATCGAGGACATCAGCCCCAGCATTTT CASSQDRGHQPQHF
. TRBJ1-4 . TRBV5-5 TGTGCCAGCAGCGCGGGAGCAGGGAAGGAAAAACTGTTTTTT CASSAGAGKEKLFF
. TRBJ1-1 . TRBV29-1 TGCAGCGTTGGAGGGGGCACTGAAGCTTTCTTT CSVGGGTEAFF
TRBD1 TRBJ1-6 . TRBV2 TGTGCCACCAGGCTGGCAGGGGGAAATTCACCCCTCCACTTT CATRLAGGNSPLHF
. TRBJ1-5 . TRBV18 TGTGCCAGCTCACAGGGGAACGGCAATCAGCCCCAGCATTTT CASSQGNGNQPQHF
. TRBJ1-4 . TRBV28 TGTGCCAGCAGCTTTGAGAACAGGAGGGCTAATGAAAAACTGTTTTTT CASSFENRRANEKLFF
TRBD2 TRBJ2-5 once TRBV5-8 TGTGCCAGCAGCCGCGAGTTAGCGGGACAAGAGACCCAGTACTTC CASSRELAGQETQYF
. TRBJ2-7 few TRBV7-2 TGTGCCAGCAGCCTGGGAGGTTACTACGAGCAGTACTTC CASSLGGYYEQYF
. TRBJ2-3 . TRBV11-2 TGTGCCAGCAGCCGAAGCCGGGCGGGGAATACGCAGTATTTT CASSRSRAGNTQYF
. TRBJ2-1 . TRBV7-2 TGTGCCAGCAGCGAAGGAGGTATTGGCATGGGGAAGTTCTTC CASSEGGIGMGKFF
TRBD1 TRBJ2-1 . TRBV7-3 TGTGCCAGCAGCCTCGGACAGGGCGGTGAGCAGTTCTTC CASSLGQGGEQFF
. TRBJ1-6 . TRBV4-2 TGTGCCAGCAGCCAAGATACAGGGTCAAATTCACCCCTCCACTTT CASSQDTGSNSPLHF
TRBD1 TRBJ1-2 . TRBV29-1 TGCAGCGTTGGCGGACAGGGCGGTTATGGCTACACCTTC CSVGGQGGYGYTF
. TRBJ1-5 . TRBV28 TGTGCCAGCAGTTCTACACTAGGGCTCAATCAGCCCCAGCATTTT CASSSTLGLNQPQHF
. TRBJ1-1 . TRBV7-9 TGTGCCAGCAGCTTATCTGGGGACACTGAAGCTTTCTTT CASSLSGDTEAFF
. TRBJ2-1 . TRBV10-1 TGCGCCAGCAGTGATAACCCTGAGGAACAGTTCTTC CASSDNPEEQFF
. TRBJ2-6 . TRBV29-1 TGCAGCGCCCTCACACACAGGGCTGGGGCCAACGTCCTGACTTTC CSALTHRAGANVLTF
. TRBJ2-6 . TRBV27 TGTGCCAGCAGTCGGACTACAGGGTCTGGGGCCAACGTCCTGACTTTC CASSRTTGSGANVLTF
. TRBJ2-6 . TRBV9 TGTGCCAGCAGCGTAGGAACAGGGTTGGATGCAGGGGCCAACGTCCTGACTTTC CASSVGTGLDAGANVLTF
. TRBJ1-3 . TRBV27 TGTGCCAGCAGTTTATCGTTGGGCGGAATCGCCTCTGGAAACACCATATATTTT CASSLSLGGIASGNTIYF
. TRBJ1-4 . TRBV6-5 TGTGCCAGCAGTTCCGGGGGCGCAACTAATGAAAAACTGTTTTTT CASSSGGATNEKLFF
TRBD1 TRBJ2-2 . TRBV5-1 TGCGCCAGCAGCCCTCAGGGGGAGTCCGCCGGGGAGCTGTTTTTT CASSPQGESAGELFF
TRBD2 TRBJ2-1 . TRBV7-2 TGTGCCAGCAGCTTAGCGGGGGGGTACAATGAGCAGTTCTTC CASSLAGGYNEQFF
. TRBJ1-5 . TRBV2 TGTGCCAGCAGTGTAATCGGGGGGATGGATCAGCCCCAGCATTTT CASSVIGGMDQPQHF
TRBD2 TRBJ2-7 . TRBV6-6 TGTGCCAGCAGTTACACTAGCGGGGGGGCGAACGAGCAGTACTTC CASSYTSGGANEQYF
. TRBJ2-1 . TRBV19 TGTGCCACCCACCCCTCGGGCCGTGGTGAGCAGTTCTTC CATHPSGRGEQFF
. TRBJ1-6 . TRBV19 TGTGCCAGTAGTAAATCGTCGAGCTCCTATAATTCACCCCTCCACTTT CASSKSSSSYNSPLHF
TRBD1 TRBJ2-3 once TRBV9 TGTGCCAGCCAGAAAAATACAGGGGGCCTCAGGAATACGCAGTATTTT CASQKNTGGLRNTQYF
TRBD1 TRBJ2-5 . TRBV9 TGTGCCAGCAGCGTATCAACAGGGGACGAGACCCAGTACTTC CASSVSTGDETQYF
. TRBJ1-5 once TRBV28 TGTGCCAGCAGTTCCGGGAGTGGGGGGGCTGGATACAATCAGCCCCAGCATTTT CASSSGSGGAGYNQPQHF
TRBD1 TRBJ1-4 . TRBV4-1 TGCGCCAGCAGGACAGGGGGAATTGCAACTAATGAAAAACTGTTTTTT CASRTGGIATNEKLFF
. TRBJ1-2 . TRBV7-8 TGTGCCAGCAGCCCACCCAGACGGAGTGAGAACTATGGCTACACCTTC CASSPPRRSENYGYTF
. TRBJ2-2 . TRBV14 TGTGCCAGCAGCCAAACTTGGGGGGAGCTGTTTTTT CASSQTWGELFF
. TRBJ2-3 . TRBV5-1 TGCGCCAGCAGCTTGGGGTCACCCACTAGCACAGATACGCAGTATTTT CASSLGSPTSTDTQYF
. TRBJ2-2 . TRBV5-4 TGCGCCAGCAGCCAAGAGGGATATCAGAACACCGGGGAGCTGTTTTTT CASSQEGYQNTGELFF
TRBD1 TRBJ2-1 few TRBV10-3 TGTGCCATCAGCCCGGGACAGGGGGCGAATGAGCAGTTCTTC CAISPGQGANEQFF